A single sample gave rise to the 8 T cell receptor beta chains below, sequenced in a study of T cell repertoires in cytomegalovirus infection. TCRdb re-called the reads through MiXCR, storing one row per CDR3 protein. The sample lists around 710,000 distinct CDR3 sequences; about 29% were seen once. These receptors' antigens are unknown. The sequenced sample was cultured CD8+ T cells from PBMCs, obtained from culture after CMV antigen stimulation. These receptors were collected from a human donor in good health (CMV status not recorded). Some clones in this sample may be carry-over from other donors' samples.

The CDR3 sequence is CASSPRGGWAEAFF. DNA for the CDR3: TGTGCCAGCAGCCCTAGGGGGGGGTGGGCTGAAGCTTTCTTT. The chain joins TRBV9 to TRBJ1-1; TRBD1 might be the D (6 bases). The V and J ends lost 4 bases and 6 bases respectively, with 16 bases between them. This CDR3 has 14 residues. Germline CDR1 reads SGDLS; CDR2 reads YYNGEE.

This clonotype has a handful of counts. The gene calls are TRBV4-3 and TRBJ2-6, with D possibly being TRBD1 or TRBD2 (5 bases each). The CDR3 runs 18 residues. Looked up from germline, CDR1 is LGHNA and CDR2 is YSLEER. V lost 0 bases, J lost 0 bases, and 12 bases lay in between. The chain's CDR3 is CASSQDWWGSSGANVLTF. DNA for the CDR3: TGCGCCAGCAGCCAAGACTGGTGGGGGAGCTCTGGGGCCAACGTCCTGACTTTC.

This clonotype was detected only a few times. The chain employs TRBV28 and TRBJ2-3; D call uncertain. The V and J ends lost 8 bases and 6 bases respectively, with 18 bases between them. CDR3 length: 14 residues. CDR1 MDHEN and CDR2 SYDVKM come from the germline V gene. CDR3 nucleotide sequence: TGTGCCAGCTGCCGGGCCCCCCGAGGCGATACGCAGTATTTT. Amino acids: CASCRAPRGDTQYF.

The sample holds a few counts of this clonotype. The V and J genes are TRBV7-9 and TRBJ2-1; the D gene is possibly TRBD2 (6 bases). In germline, CDR1 is SEHNR, CDR2 FQNEAQ (reference sequence). There are 12 residues in the CDR3. V lost 5 bases, J lost 12 bases, and 14 bases lay in between. The CDR3 region has the DNA TGTGCCAGCAGCCCTGGAGGGGTTGGGCAGTTCTTC. This codes for CASSPGGVGQFF.

The chain carries TRBV29-1 and TRBJ2-3; D perhaps matches TRBD1 (5 bases). Germline CDR1 is SQVTM and CDR2 is ANQGSEA. Trimming removed 5 bases from V and 0 bases from J, with 9 bases in between. This CDR3 spans 13 amino acids. The CDR3 loop reads CSVRGPSTDTQYF. For the CDR3, the DNA is TGCAGCGTTAGGGGTCCTAGCACAGATACGCAGTATTTT.

This sequence joins TRBV27 and TRBJ1-2; no reliable D call. Trimming removed 3 bases from V and 6 bases from J, with 11 bases in between. Germline CDR1 is MNHEY and CDR2 is SMNVEV (reference sequence). There are 13 residues in the CDR3. Here the CDR3 reads CASSFAGGDGYTF. CDR3 DNA sequence: TGTGCCAGCAGTTTCGCGGGTGGCGATGGCTACACCTTC.

This clonotype was seen at least ten times. The V gene is TRBV12-3 or TRBV12-4, the J gene TRBJ2-7; D may be TRBD2 (7 bases). V lost 3 bases and J 5 bases, leaving 11 bases between the germline ends. The CDR3 is 13 amino acids. In nucleotides, the CDR3 is TGTGCCAGCAGTTTTGGGGGGGCCCACGAGCAGTACTTC. This codes for CASSFGGAHEQYF.

CDR3 in DNA: TGTGCCAGCAGCCCCTTTAGCGGGGGGGCCGGGGAGCAGTTCTTC. Translated, it gives CASSPFSGGAGEQFF. The chain combines TRBV6-5 with TRBJ2-1; 11 bases are a match to TRBD2. The CDR3 consists of 15 residues. Germline CDR1 and CDR2: MNHEY and SVGAGI. Germline trimming cut 6 bases from V and 10 bases from J; bases unmatched to any gene: 11.